This entry lists 22 T cell receptor beta chains sequenced from one sample in a study of control samples from healthy donors and cancer patients. TCRdb keeps only in-frame clones here, not all; method: immunoSEQ multiplex PCR. The data hold 75,000 to 90,000 clones, with 89% observed a single time. The sample taken for sequencing was blood. The receptors originated from a man aged 50 to 60 in good health.

This clone occurred once. The chain joins TRBV5-1 to TRBJ1-4; D may be TRBD1 (6 bases). Trimming removed 5 bases from V and 7 bases from J, with 15 bases in between. The CDR3 is made up of 14 amino acids. The germline CDR1 and CDR2 sequences are SGHRS and YFSETQ. The CDR3 region has the DNA TGCGCCAGCAGTAAACAGGGAGACGGTGAAAAACTGTTTTTT. This gives the protein CASSKQGDGEKLFF.

The chain couples TRBV6-5 to TRBJ1-2; weak D call: TRBD1 (5 bases). CDR3 size: 13 residues. The V end lost 2 bases, the J end lost 2 bases, and 6 bases lay between the germline ends. CDR1 and CDR2 (germline): MNHEY, SVGAGI. This CDR3 reads CASSYKGNYGYTF. CDR3 nucleotide sequence: TGTGCCAGCAGTTACAAGGGGAACTATGGCTACACCTTC.

The V and J genes are TRBV25-1 and TRBJ2-7; no clear D. The CDR3 is 12 residues long. Trimming cost V 7 bases and J 12 bases, with 19 bases left between them. The germline V gene has CDR1 MGHDK and CDR2 SYGVNS. The CDR3 reads CASNLLGGGWYF. Written as DNA, the CDR3 is TGTGCCAGCAACCTCTTGGGTGGCGGTTGGTACTTC.

The V and J genes are TRBV7-9 and TRBJ2-1; a possible D gene is TRBD1 (6 bases). This CDR3 comprises 14 residues. V lost 1 base and J 7 bases, leaving 11 bases between the germline ends. Germline V lookup: CDR1 SEHNR, CDR2 FQNEAQ (reference sequence). CDR3 bases: TGTGCCAGCAGCTTAGGGGACACCAGAAATGAGCAGTTCTTC. Its protein product is CASSLGDTRNEQFF.

V is TRBV4-2 and J is TRBJ2-6, with D tentatively TRBD1 (5 bases). Trimming pared 0 bases from V and 0 bases from J, leaving 12 bases between. Germline-derived CDR1 and CDR2 are LGHNA and YNFKEQ. The CDR3 contains 18 residues. CDR3 in amino acids: CASSQDGHSSSGANVLTF. CDR3 in DNA: TGTGCCAGCAGCCAAGACGGACACTCTAGCTCTGGGGCCAACGTCCTGACTTTC.

This clone has only one observation. The V and J genes are TRBV24-1 and TRBJ2-5; no reliable D call. The CDR3 is made up of 14 amino acids. Trimming left V 3 bases short and J 5 bases short, with 12 bases between. Germline V CDR1 and CDR2: KGHDR, SFDVKD. The CDR3 DNA reads as TGTGCCACCAGTGATGACTCCGTAGGGGAGACCCAGTACTTC. Its translation is CATSDDSVGETQYF.

V usage is TRBV6-5 and J usage is TRBJ1-1, with 11 bases aligning to TRBD1. CDR1 is MNHEY, CDR2 SVGAGI, per germline. V trimming: 10 bases; J trimming: 3 bases; junction bases outside the gene matches: 4. This CDR3 comprises 13 residues. As DNA, the CDR3 is TGTGCCATCCGGGACAGGGGGTACACTGAAGCTTTCTTT. Protein product: CAIRDRGYTEAFF.

Regarding this clone: Other nucleotide sequences in the sample specify the same CDR3. The chain links TRBV3-1 (or the pseudogene TRBV3-2) to TRBJ2-1; D remains unclear. CDR3 length: 14 amino acids. V was shortened by 0 bases and J by 4 bases, with 7 bases between the two germline ends. The germline CDR1 and CDR2 sequences are LGHDT and YNNKEL (reference sequence). The chain's CDR3 is CASSQDESYNEQFF. The CDR3 region has the DNA TGTGCCAGCAGCCAAGACGAAAGTTACAATGAGCAGTTCTTC.

The J gene is TRBJ2-3, the V gene TRBV20-1, with D perhaps matching TRBD1 (6 bases). Germline values: CDR1 DFQATT, CDR2 SNEGSKA (reference sequence). Trimming took 3 bases from V and 5 from J, leaving 9 bases between them. This CDR3 comprises 12 residues. Here the CDR3 reads CSASEGVDTQYF. The CDR3, as DNA: TGCAGTGCTAGTGAGGGGGTAGATACGCAGTATTTT.

This chain connects TRBV3-1 (or the pseudogene TRBV3-2) to TRBJ2-7; no clear D gene. The V gene's germline CDR1 is LGHDT and CDR2 YNNKEL (reference sequence). The CDR3 has 15 residues. Trimming cost V 1 base and J 2 bases, with 12 bases left between them. This CDR3 reads CASSQAYGPTYEQYF. The CDR3 DNA follows: TGTGCCAGCAGCCAAGCTTATGGGCCCACCTACGAGCAGTACTTC.

This clone appeared once. This chain joins TRBV3-1 (or the pseudogene TRBV3-2) and TRBJ2-7; D remains ambiguous. This CDR3 is 14 amino acids long. Germline V CDR1 and CDR2: LGHDT, YNNKEL (reference sequence). Deletions cut 0 bases from V and 1 base from J, with 7 bases between. CDR3 DNA sequence: TGTGCCAGCAGCCAAGATCCGGATTCCTACGAGCAGTACTTC. Translation: CASSQDPDSYEQYF.

A single count supports this clone. V is TRBV14 and J is TRBJ2-3; D uncertain. Germline V CDR1 and CDR2: SGHDN, FVKESK. The CDR3 extends over 15 amino acids. Trimming stripped 4 bases from V and 3 bases from J, with 14 bases between. The chain's CDR3 is CASSPRSPETDTQYF. Written as DNA, the CDR3 is TGTGCCAGCAGCCCCAGATCCCCGGAGACAGATACGCAGTATTTT.

The chain recombines TRBV5-4 with TRBJ1-1; D possibly corresponds to TRBD1 (6 bases). Germline CDR1 reads SGHNT; CDR2 reads YYREEE (reference sequence). V was pared by 1 base and J by 7 bases, with 11 bases between. This CDR3 region has 13 residues. In nucleotides, the CDR3 is TGTGCCAGCAGCTTGATGGGGGGACATGAAGCTTTCTTT. This translates into CASSLMGGHEAFF.

The chain is built from TRBV2 and TRBJ1-2, with D unresolved. CDR3 length: 10 amino acids. Germline V CDR1 and CDR2: SNHLY, FYNNEI. V lost 6 bases and J 10 bases, leaving 9 bases between the germline ends. The CDR3 coding sequence is TGTGCCAGCAGCCGACGGGACTACACCTTC. Translated: CASSRRDYTF.

This sequence joins TRBV6-6 and TRBJ1-4; D gene ambiguous. V lost 11 bases and J lost 0, with 16 bases in between. CDR1 is MNHNY and CDR2 is SVGAGI in the germline V gene (reference sequence). The CDR3 totals 15 residues. This chain's CDR3 is CAGSGGLATNEKLFF. Written as DNA, the CDR3 is TGTGCCGGTTCCGGCGGACTAGCAACTAATGAAAAACTGTTTTTT.

J is TRBJ1-2 and V is TRBV6-5; perhaps TRBD1 as D (6 bases). CDR1 and CDR2 from the germline V gene are MNHEY and SVGAGI. This CDR3 spans 14 amino acids. Trimming removed 5 bases from V and 5 bases from J, with 15 bases in between. CDR3 in amino acids: CASSRGPGDYGYTF. The CDR3, as DNA: TGTGCCAGCAGTCGAGGGCCAGGGGATTATGGCTACACCTTC.

The chain carries TRBV18 and TRBJ2-3, with a weak D call TRBD1 (6 bases). V shed 3 bases and J shed 2 bases, with 12 bases lying between them. This CDR3 is built from 15 residues. CDR1 and CDR2 (germline): KGHSH, LQKENI. As DNA, the CDR3 is TGTGCCAGCTCACCGCCCCGGACAGACACAGATACGCAGTATTTT. Protein product: CASSPPRTDTDTQYF.

Here the CDR3 reads CASSRGDYAMETQYF. For the CDR3, the DNA is TGCGCCAGCAGCCGAGGGGACTACGCGATGGAGACCCAGTACTTC. The chain links TRBV5-1 to TRBJ2-5; 7 bases fit TRBD2. Germline assignment: CDR1 SGHRS and CDR2 YFSETQ. The J segment lost 5 bases and the V segment lost 4 bases, leaving 11 bases of the junction unmatched. This CDR3 has 15 amino acids.

The chain links TRBV10-3 to TRBJ2-1; D unresolved. Germline CDR1 is ENHRY and CDR2 is SYGVKD. V lost 9 bases and J 8 bases, leaving 17 bases between the germline ends. CDR3 length: 13 amino acids. Here the CDR3 reads CAIRIGRTYEQFF. The CDR3 region has the DNA TGTGCCATACGGATCGGGCGAACGTATGAGCAGTTCTTC.

V usage is TRBV11-3 and J usage is TRBJ2-5, with 10 bases fitting TRBD1. The CDR3 is 15 residues long. Germline V gene sequence: CDR1 SGHNT, CDR2 YENEEA. Losses at the gene ends were 4 bases for V and 5 bases for J; bases not matched to a gene: 7. In DNA form, the CDR3 reads TGTGCCAGCAGCTCTGACAGGGGGCGCTGGGAGACCCAGTACTTC. Translated, it gives CASSSDRGRWETQYF.

The chain employs TRBV11-3 and TRBJ2-1; 12 bases agree with TRBD2. With 8 bases clipped from V and 5 bases from J, the junction kept 4 bases outside the gene matches. CDR3 length: 14 amino acids. Germline V CDR1 and CDR2: SGHNT, YENEEA. CDR3 sequence: CASQRTSGDNEQFF. The CDR3 nucleotides read TGTGCCAGCCAACGGACTAGCGGGGACAATGAGCAGTTCTTC.

The chain links TRBV2 to TRBJ1-4; D not certain. The germline CDR1 and CDR2 sequences are SNHLY and FYNNEI. V gave up 8 bases and J gave up 8 bases, with 9 bases separating them. The CDR3 runs to 11 residues. The CDR3 is CASSVGEKLFF. In DNA form, the CDR3 reads TGTGCCAGCTCAGTAGGGGAAAAACTGTTTTTT.